Following are 27 T cell receptor beta chains from one sample sequenced in a study of T cell responses to AZD1222 COVID-19 vaccine (dated by TCRdb to the early 2020s). Reading the label with the study, this specimen's time point is: baseline before first vaccination. Libraries were prepared through the immunoSEQ multiplex PCR assay. What TCRdb holds here is the immuneACCESS table cut down to in-frame rearrangements. Part of the clones is not present; checked against another copy, under half of the missing clones reflect an unresolved V gene, and the others are unexplained. This sample gives 150,000 or so clones in total; 90% of them show up just once. Around 18% of the sample goes to the ten largest clones. The starting material was peripheral blood, obtained on day 0 of AZD1222 vaccination. The receptor set was obtained from an adult in good health.

The chain links TRBV7-9 to TRBJ1-2, with 9 bases fitting TRBD1. Germline V gene data show CDR1 as SEHNR and CDR2 as FQNEAQ (reference sequence). This CDR3 spans 12 amino acids. The junction had 4 bases not matched to a gene; V was cut back by 4 bases and J by 10 bases. The CDR3 reads CASSWGQGNYTF. CDR3 in DNA: TGTGCCAGCAGCTGGGGACAGGGCAACTACACCTTC.

The V call is TRBV21-1, the J call TRBJ1-1; TRBD1, the table's D call, lacks a check against the DNA. TRBV21-1 is a recognized pseudogene. The CDR3 is 16 amino acids. The CDR3 spells CASSKGDEGENTEAFF. The DNA of the CDR3 is TGTGCCAGCAGCAAAGGCGACGAGGGGGAGAACACTGAAGCTTTCTTT.

The chain uses TRBV5-1 and TRBJ1-5; no definite D call. The CDR3 runs 14 residues. CDR1 is SGHRS, CDR2 YFSETQ, per germline. V lost 0 bases to trimming and J lost 9 bases, with 13 bases between them. CDR3 DNA sequence: TGCGCCAGCAGCTTGGACAGCCGAGCGGCGCCCCAGCATTTT. It translates to CASSLDSRAAPQHF.

The sample holds a few counts of this clone. The V gene is TRBV7-9, the J gene TRBJ1-6; TRBD1 agrees at 7 bases. Germline CDR1 SEHNR, CDR2 FQNEAQ (reference sequence). V was clipped by 7 bases and J by 4 bases; unmatched bases: 13. CDR3 length: 17 amino acids. DNA of the CDR3: TGTGCCAGCAAGGAACAGGGGAGCGTTGGGTATAATTCACCCCTCCACTTT. Its translation is CASKEQGSVGYNSPLHF.

The V and J genes are TRBV11-2 and TRBJ2-7; tentative D call: TRBD1 (6 bases). Trimming shortened V by 5 bases and J by 0 bases, and 11 bases separated the two germline ends. Germline CDR1 SGHAT, CDR2 FQNNGV. The CDR3 contains 14 residues. This CDR3 is CASSETGNSYEQYF. Written as DNA, the CDR3 is TGTGCCAGCAGCGAAACAGGGAACTCCTACGAGCAGTACTTC.

The chain links TRBV2 to TRBJ1-3, with D uncertain. Per the germline V gene, CDR1 is SNHLY and CDR2 is FYNNEI. This CDR3 spans 17 amino acids. V gave up 7 bases and J gave up 4 bases, with 23 bases separating them. DNA of the CDR3: TGTGCCAGCAAGAACGCCCCGGGGTTGTCGTCCGGAAACACCATATATTTT. Protein product: CASKNAPGLSSGNTIYF.

The genes are TRBV27 and TRBJ1-5, with D perhaps matching TRBD1 (6 bases). V lost 2 bases, J lost 4 bases, and 6 bases lay in between. The CDR3 loop spans 13 amino acids. The germline gives CDR1 MNHEY, CDR2 SMNVEV (reference sequence). CDR3 bases: TGTGCCAGCAGTTTAACAGGGAATCAGCCCCAGCATTTT. Amino acids: CASSLTGNQPQHF.

Here the CDR3 reads CASNPKGAEAFF. Here the CDR3 DNA reads TGTGCCAGCAACCCCAAGGGGGCAGAAGCTTTCTTT. V gene TRBV7-9 combines with J gene TRBJ1-1, with 7 bases aligning to TRBD1. This CDR3 contains 12 residues. With V trimmed by 7 bases and J by 8 bases, 7 bases remained unmatched. Germline lookup yields CDR1 SEHNR and CDR2 FQNEAQ (reference sequence).

Remarks on this clone: The sample holds other DNA sequences that translate to the same CDR3. The J gene is TRBJ2-3, the V gene TRBV18, with unresolved D. Trimming stripped 3 bases from V and 6 bases from J, with 4 bases between. Germline CDR1 and CDR2: KGHSH and LQKENI. The CDR3 is made up of 11 amino acids. CDR3 DNA: TGTGCCAGCTCACCCAAGGATACGCAGTATTTT. Translating it yields CASSPKDTQYF.

This chain connects TRBV6-2 or TRBV6-3 to TRBJ2-3; 11 bases align to TRBD2. CDR1 is MNHEY and CDR2 is SVGEGT in the germline V gene. This CDR3 is 18 amino acids long. Trimming took 2 bases from V and 0 from J; bases not matched to a gene: 7. The CDR3, as DNA: TGTGCCAGCAGTTACCGTCTAGCGGGGGGCGGAAGCACAGATACGCAGTATTTT. The encoded protein is CASSYRLAGGGSTDTQYF.

The rearrangement uses TRBV19 and TRBJ2-7; possibly TRBD1 for D (6 bases). CDR1 and CDR2 (germline): LNHDA, SQIVND (reference sequence). The CDR3 spans 14 residues. V shed 4 bases and J shed 6 bases, with 16 bases lying between them. This chain's CDR3 is CASSTPPDRGEQYF. CDR3 bases: TGTGCCAGTAGTACCCCCCCGGACAGAGGCGAGCAGTACTTC. The variable domain in full, with the rest retrieved from reference TRBV19 and TRBJ2-7, is DGGITQSPKYLFRKEGQNVTLSCEQNLNHDAMYWYRQDPGQGLRLIYYSQIVNDFQKGDIAEGYSVSREKKESFPLTVTSAQKNPTAFYLCASSTPPDRGEQYFGPGTRLTVT.

This chain joins TRBV25-1 and TRBJ1-6; D gene unclear. Germline V gene data show CDR1 as MGHDK and CDR2 as SYGVNS. CDR3 length: 14 amino acids. With 0 bases removed from V and 10 bases from J, the gap between germline ends came to 10 bases. The CDR3 here is CASSEYNVRSPLHF. The CDR3 DNA follows: TGTGCCAGCAGTGAATATAACGTGAGATCACCCCTCCACTTT.

J is TRBJ1-2 and V is TRBV27; the D gene is possibly TRBD1 (5 bases). Germline values: CDR1 MNHEY, CDR2 SMNVEV (reference sequence). The CDR3 runs 14 residues. V was clipped by 5 bases and J by 8 bases, with 18 bases between them. The chain's CDR3 is CASSPGTTMRGYTF. In DNA, the CDR3 is TGTGCCAGCAGTCCCGGGACCACGATGCGCGGCTACACCTTC.

This chain joins TRBV5-1 and TRBJ2-3; 7 positions agree with TRBD2. The CDR3 is 16 amino acids. Germline V gene sequence: CDR1 SGHRS, CDR2 YFSETQ. The ends lost 6 bases at V and 3 bases at J; junction bases unmatched: 13. The CDR3 bases are TGCGCCAGCACCCCGGGACTATACAGATCAACAGATACGCAGTATTTT. It specifies CASTPGLYRSTDTQYF.

The chain recombines TRBV7-9 with TRBJ2-7; TRBD1 matches 10 bases. Germline V gene sequence: CDR1 SEHNR, CDR2 FQNEAQ (reference sequence). There are 17 residues in the CDR3. The ends lost 4 bases at V and 7 bases at J; junction bases unmatched: 16. For the CDR3, the DNA is TGTGCCAGCAGCTCCATTCAGGGGGGGACAGGGGTTCGGGAGCAGTACTTC. This gives the protein CASSSIQGGTGVREQYF.

This clone was detected only a few times. The rearrangement uses TRBV4-3 and TRBJ2-1, with 11 nucleotides matching TRBD2. Germline V gives CDR1 LGHNA, CDR2 YSLEER. The CDR3 length is 17 residues. J was trimmed by 5 bases and V by 4 bases; bases with no gene match: 10. The CDR3 sequence: CASSRGASGGNNNEQFF. The CDR3 DNA sequence: TGCGCCAGCAGCCGGGGGGCTAGCGGGGGGAATAACAATGAGCAGTTCTTC.

The chain uses TRBV27 and TRBJ1-6, with 9 bases identical to TRBD1. This CDR3 region has 17 residues. Germline values: CDR1 MNHEY, CDR2 SMNVEV (reference sequence). With 5 bases clipped from V and 6 bases from J, the junction kept 11 bases outside the gene matches. As DNA, the CDR3 is TGTGCCAGCAGTACCCGGACAGGGGCCTTTTTTAATTCACCCCTCCACTTT. Its translation: CASSTRTGAFFNSPLHF.

The J gene is TRBJ2-7, the V gene TRBV18, with 8 bases lining up with TRBD1. The V and J ends lost 0 bases and 6 bases, in that order; junction bases with no gene match: 10. Germline CDR1 reads KGHSH; CDR2 reads LQKENI. CDR3 length equals 16 residues. CDR3: CASSPPQRTGRSEQYF. In DNA, the CDR3 is TGTGCCAGCTCACCACCTCAACGGACAGGGAGAAGCGAGCAGTACTTC.

This sequence joins TRBV10-2 and TRBJ2-5, with unresolved D. Trimming pared 0 bases from V and 5 bases from J, leaving 4 bases between. CDR1 and CDR2 from the germline V gene are WSHSY and SAAADI. There are 12 residues in the CDR3. This chain's CDR3 is CASSESGETQYF. As DNA, the CDR3 is TGCGCCAGCAGTGAGTCGGGGGAGACCCAGTACTTC.

The chain's CDR3 is CASSQWVSGGAPGELFF. The CDR3, as DNA: TGTGCCAGCAGCCAATGGGTCAGCGGGGGGGCCCCCGGGGAGCTGTTTTTT. The rearrangement uses TRBV3-1 (or the pseudogene TRBV3-2) and TRBJ2-2; 10 positions match TRBD2. Trimming removed 2 bases from V and 6 bases from J; junction bases left unmatched: 9. This CDR3 region has 17 residues. The germline CDR1 and CDR2 sequences are LGHDT and YNNKEL (reference sequence).

This clone was detected only a few times. The rearrangement uses TRBV9 and TRBJ2-5, with D possibly being TRBD1 (5 bases). This CDR3 is built from 14 residues. CDR1 and CDR2 (germline): SGDLS, YYNGEE. V was trimmed by 4 bases and J by 7 bases, leaving 17 bases between them. The CDR3 sequence is CASSPTGQGGTQYF. The CDR3 nucleotides read TGTGCCAGCAGCCCAACAGGCCAGGGTGGGACCCAGTACTTC.

This clone occurred once. The rearrangement uses TRBV5-1 and TRBJ2-5, with 9 bases matching TRBD1. Germline CDR1 reads SGHRS; CDR2 reads YFSETQ. V lost 4 bases, J lost 0 bases, and 7 bases stayed unmatched. This CDR3 is 16 amino acids long. CDR3 DNA: TGCGCCAGCAGCCTGGACAGGGGTCGGGACCAAGAGACCCAGTACTTC. The encoded protein is CASSLDRGRDQETQYF.

The chain uses TRBV19 and TRBJ1-2; D not resolved. The V end lost 5 bases, the J end lost 4 bases, and 14 bases lay between the germline ends. This CDR3 has 14 residues. Germline-derived CDR1 and CDR2 are LNHDA and SQIVND (reference sequence). The CDR3 loop reads CASSHRGPSYGYTF. Here the CDR3 DNA reads TGTGCCAGTAGTCACCGAGGGCCTAGCTATGGCTACACCTTC.

The genes are TRBV7-3 and TRBJ2-7; D is tentatively TRBD1 or TRBD2 (5 bases each). Looked up from germline, CDR1 is SGHTA and CDR2 is FQGTGA. The CDR3 has 11 residues. The V end lost 4 bases, the J end lost 7 bases, and 8 bases lay between the germline ends. CDR3 sequence (DNA): TGTGCCAGCAGCTCTGGGGGTGAGCAGTACTTC. Amino acids: CASSSGGEQYF. Using reference TRBV7-3 and TRBJ2-7 for the parts outside the CDR3, the full variable domain is GAGVSQTPSNKVTEKGKYVELRCDPISGHTALYWYRQSLGQGPEFLIYFQGTGAADDSGLPNDRFFAVRPEGSVSTLKIQRTERGDSAVYLCASSSGGEQYFGPGTRLTVT.

This chain joins TRBV27 and TRBJ1-5, with D possibly matching TRBD1 (6 bases). CDR3 size: 16 residues. Between the trimmed V and J ends, which lost 5 bases and 1 base, there was a span of 15 bases. Germline V gene data show CDR1 as MNHEY and CDR2 as SMNVEV (reference sequence). CDR3 sequence reads: CASSPQGSGSNQPQHF. The CDR3 DNA reads TGTGCCAGCAGTCCACAGGGTTCGGGGAGCAATCAGCCCCAGCATTTT.

V and J are TRBV5-1 and TRBJ2-1; 9 bases agree with TRBD1. Looked up from germline, CDR1 is SGHRS and CDR2 is YFSETQ. The CDR3 is made up of 17 amino acids. V was clipped by 5 bases and J by 4 bases; unmatched bases: 13. CDR3 sequence reads: CASSTPPGTGPYNEQFF. The CDR3 DNA is TGCGCCAGCAGTACTCCCCCCGGGACAGGGCCTTACAATGAGCAGTTCTTC.

The chain uses TRBV19 and TRBJ1-4, with 11 nucleotides matching TRBD1. The CDR3 runs to 14 residues. Germline loops: CDR1 LNHDA, CDR2 SQIVND (reference sequence). In DNA, the CDR3 is TGTGCTTCTTTCTCCGGGACAGGGGGTGAAAAACTGTTTTTT. This translates into CASFSGTGGEKLFF.